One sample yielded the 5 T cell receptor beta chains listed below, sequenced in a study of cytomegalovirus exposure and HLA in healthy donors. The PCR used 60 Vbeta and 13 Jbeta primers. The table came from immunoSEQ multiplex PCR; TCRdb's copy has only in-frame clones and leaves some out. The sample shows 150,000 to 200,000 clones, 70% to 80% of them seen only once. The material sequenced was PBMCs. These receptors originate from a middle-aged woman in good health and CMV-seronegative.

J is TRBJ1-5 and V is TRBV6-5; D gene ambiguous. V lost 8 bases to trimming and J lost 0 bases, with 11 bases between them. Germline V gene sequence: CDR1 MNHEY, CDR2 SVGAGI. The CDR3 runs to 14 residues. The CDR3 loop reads CASGSLISNQPQHF. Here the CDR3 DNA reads TGTGCCAGCGGTAGCCTGATTAGCAATCAGCCCCAGCATTTT.

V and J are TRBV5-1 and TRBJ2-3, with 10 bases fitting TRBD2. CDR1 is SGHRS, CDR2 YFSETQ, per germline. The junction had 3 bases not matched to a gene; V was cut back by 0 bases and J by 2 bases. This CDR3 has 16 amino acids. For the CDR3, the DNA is TGCGCCAGCAGCTTGGAGAGCGGGAGGGTCACAGATACGCAGTATTTT. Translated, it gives CASSLESGRVTDTQYF.

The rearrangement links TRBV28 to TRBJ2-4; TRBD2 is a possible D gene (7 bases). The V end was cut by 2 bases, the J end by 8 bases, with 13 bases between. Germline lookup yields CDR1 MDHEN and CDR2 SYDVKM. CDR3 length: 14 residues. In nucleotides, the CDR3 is TGTGCCAGCAGTTTAGGGGGGGGCCATGACATTCAGTACTTC. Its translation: CASSLGGGHDIQYF.

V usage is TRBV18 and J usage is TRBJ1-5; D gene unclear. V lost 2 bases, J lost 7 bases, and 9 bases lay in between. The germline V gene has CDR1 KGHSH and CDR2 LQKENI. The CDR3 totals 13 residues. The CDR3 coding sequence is TGTGCCAGCTCACCAGATGAGGTACAGCCCCAGCATTTT. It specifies CASSPDEVQPQHF.

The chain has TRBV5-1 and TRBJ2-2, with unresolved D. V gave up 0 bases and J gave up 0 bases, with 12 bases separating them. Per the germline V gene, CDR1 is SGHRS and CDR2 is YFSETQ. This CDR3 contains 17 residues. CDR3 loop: CASSLVLGGTNTGELFF. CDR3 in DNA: TGCGCCAGCAGCTTGGTATTAGGCGGTACGAACACCGGGGAGCTGTTTTTT.